This entry features one TCR beta chain sequence. The antigen is undetermined. The source of the sample is a study of cytomegalovirus exposure and HLA in healthy donors. Findings and caveats of the study: In terms of immune exposure information, only CMV serostatus was available.

The PCR employed 60 Vbeta primers together with 13 Jbeta primers. Assay: immunoSEQ multiplex PCR; the TCRdb copy retains only in-frame clones and omits some. Its table records more than 90,000 clones. This CDR3 spans 15 amino acids. Germline trimming cut 5 bases from V and 3 bases from J; bases unmatched to any gene: 5. Germline CDR1 reads SGHTA; CDR2 reads FQGTGA. Sequenced material: PBMCs. The sequence came from a man aged 25-45 years in good health and CMV-seronegative. V usage is TRBV7-3 and J usage is TRBJ2-1, with TRBD2 matching 9 bases. In nucleotides, the CDR3 is TGTGCCAGCAGCGATCTAGCGGGGCGCTACAATGAGCAGTTCTTC. Its protein product is CASSDLAGRYNEQFF.